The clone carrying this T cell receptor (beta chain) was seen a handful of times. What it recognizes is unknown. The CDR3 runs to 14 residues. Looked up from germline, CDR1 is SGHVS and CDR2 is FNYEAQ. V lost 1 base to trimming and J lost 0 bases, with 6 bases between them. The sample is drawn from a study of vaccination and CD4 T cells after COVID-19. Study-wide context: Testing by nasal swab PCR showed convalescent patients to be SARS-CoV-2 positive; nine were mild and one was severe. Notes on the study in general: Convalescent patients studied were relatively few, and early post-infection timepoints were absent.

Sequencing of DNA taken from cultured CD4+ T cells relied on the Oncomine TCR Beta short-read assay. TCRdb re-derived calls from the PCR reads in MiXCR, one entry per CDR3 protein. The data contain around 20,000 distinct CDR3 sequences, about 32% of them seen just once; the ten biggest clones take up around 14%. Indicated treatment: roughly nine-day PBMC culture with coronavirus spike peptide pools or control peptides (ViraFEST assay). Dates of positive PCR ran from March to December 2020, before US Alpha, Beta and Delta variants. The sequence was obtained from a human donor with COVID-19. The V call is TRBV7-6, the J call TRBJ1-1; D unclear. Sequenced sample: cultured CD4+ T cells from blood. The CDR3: CASSLVDLNTEAFF. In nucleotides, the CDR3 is TGTGCCAGCAGCTTAGTTGACCTGAACACTGAAGCTTTCTTT.